This passage covers 28 T cell receptor beta chains from one sample sequenced in a study of T cell changes during pregnancy in multiple sclerosis. Profiled with immunoSEQ multiplex PCR; TCRdb holds only in-frame clones, not every one. The table includes 55,000 to 85,000 clones, 90% detected once. The specimen was peripheral blood, collected in the third trimester of pregnancy. These receptor sequences come from a female donor with multiple sclerosis, enrolled in a pregnancy study.

This clone was seen a handful of times. The chain is built from TRBV7-6 and TRBJ2-7; 16 nucleotides line up with TRBD2. Germline CDR1 reads SGHVS; CDR2 reads FNYEAQ. The CDR3 totals 16 residues. The ends lost 5 bases at V and 2 bases at J; junction bases unmatched: 3. The CDR3 loop is CASSPGTSGRAYEQYF. For the CDR3, the DNA is TGTGCCAGCAGCCCCGGGACTAGCGGGAGGGCCTACGAGCAGTACTTC.

The CDR3 bases are TGTGCCAGCAGCTTGGACTATGAGCAGTTCTTC. It encodes CASSLDYEQFF. The chain is built from TRBV7-6 and TRBJ2-1; TRBD2 might be the D (5 bases). The length of the CDR3 is 11 residues. V was clipped by 3 bases and J by 8 bases, with 5 bases between them. Per germline, CDR1 SGHVS and CDR2 FNYEAQ.

This chain joins TRBV7-2 and TRBJ1-1; 9 nucleotides align to TRBD1. Per the germline V gene, CDR1 is SGHTA and CDR2 is FQGNSA. The CDR3 is 14 amino acids. J gave up 10 bases and V 1 base, and 7 bases lay outside the gene matches. Here the CDR3 reads CASSLDGTGSVAFF. CDR3 DNA: TGTGCCAGCAGCTTAGATGGGACAGGGTCGGTAGCTTTCTTT.

This clone has just one count. The chain has TRBV7-2 and TRBJ2-3; TRBD2 matches 7 bases. CDR3 length: 13 residues. Germline V lookup: CDR1 SGHTA, CDR2 FQGNSA. The DNA of the CDR3 is TGTGTCTCGGGGGGAGTCGGGTCAGATACGCAGTATTTT. Translating gives CVSGGVGSDTQYF.

This CDR3 is CASSQIINYGYTF. CDR3 nucleotides: TGTGCCAGCAGCCAGATAATTAACTATGGCTACACCTTC. J is TRBJ1-2 and V is TRBV7-2; D is undetermined. Germline V lookup: CDR1 SGHTA, CDR2 FQGNSA. V was pared by 5 bases and J by 1 base, with 8 bases between. The CDR3 sequence is 13 residues long.

This rearrangement joins TRBV5-6 to TRBJ1-6, with D possibly TRBD1 on 5 matching bases. From germline, CDR1 is SGHDT and CDR2 YYEEEE. The CDR3 contains 17 residues. The V end was cut by 3 bases, the J end by 6 bases, with 19 bases between. CDR3 nucleotide sequence: TGTGCCAGCAGCTATCGGACGGGGGGGGAGGTTAATTCACCCCTCCACTTT. Translation: CASSYRTGGEVNSPLHF.

The V and J genes are TRBV18 and TRBJ2-1; TRBD1 aligns across 8 bases. Germline V lookup: CDR1 KGHSH, CDR2 LQKENI. The CDR3 consists of 18 residues. V lost 3 bases and J lost 5; bases outside the gene matches: 15. CDR3 sequence (DNA): TGTGCCAGCTCACCTTCGGACAGGGAAAAGCCTAGAGACAATGAGCAGTTCTTC. Translating it yields CASSPSDREKPRDNEQFF.

V is TRBV7-2 and J is TRBJ1-5; D gene unclear. Germline lookup yields CDR1 SGHTA and CDR2 FQGNSA. Trimming took 5 bases from V and 4 from J, leaving 6 bases between them. This CDR3 has 12 amino acids. This CDR3 reads CASSPINQPQHF. DNA of the CDR3: TGTGCCAGCAGCCCCATTAATCAGCCCCAGCATTTT.

This chain uses TRBV7-6 with TRBJ2-7, with TRBD1 matching over 9 bases. V lost 5 bases to trimming and J lost 5 bases; unmatched junction nucleotides: 7. The germline CDR1 and CDR2 sequences are SGHVS and FNYEAQ. This CDR3 is built from 14 residues. CDR3 DNA: TGTGCCAGCAGCGGGGGACAGGGTAGCCACGAGCAGTACTTC. This translates into CASSGGQGSHEQYF.

The genes are TRBV27 and TRBJ1-2; no clear D gene. The CDR3 length is 13 residues. Germline values: CDR1 MNHEY, CDR2 SMNVEV (reference sequence). V gave up 5 bases and J gave up 4 bases, with 11 bases separating them. In nucleotides, the CDR3 is TGTGCCAGCAGTGGAGGGCTACTCTATGGCTACACCTTC. Its protein is CASSGGLLYGYTF.

V is TRBV7-2 and J is TRBJ2-7; TRBD2 is a possible D gene (6 bases). Trimming pared 3 bases from V and 7 bases from J, leaving 16 bases between. CDR1 and CDR2 from the germline V gene are SGHTA and FQGNSA. The CDR3 extends over 14 amino acids. The CDR3 coding sequence is TGTGCCAGCAGCTTCGGTAGTGGGGAGGCGGAGCAGTACTTC. Translated, it gives CASSFGSGEAEQYF.

The rearrangement links TRBV9 to TRBJ2-1, with 11 positions matching TRBD2. The CDR3 length is 15 residues. Germline CDR1 and CDR2: SGDLS and YYNGEE. With V trimmed by 4 bases and J by 9 bases, 9 bases remained unmatched. In nucleotides, the CDR3 is TGTGCCAGCAGCCCAATGCTAGCGGGGGGAGGTGAGCAGTTCTTC. Translated: CASSPMLAGGGEQFF.

The chain has TRBV7-8 and TRBJ1-1; the D gene is possibly TRBD1 (5 bases). Trimming took off 5 bases at V and 2 bases at J, with 21 bases between the two ends. From germline, CDR1 is SGHVS and CDR2 FQNEAQ. The CDR3 runs 17 residues. CDR3 in amino acids: CASSLIPTGGDNTEAFF. CDR3 DNA sequence: TGTGCCAGCAGCCTTATCCCCACGGGGGGAGACAACACTGAAGCTTTCTTT.

The V and J genes are TRBV2 and TRBJ1-5, with D maybe TRBD1 (6 bases). CDR1 is SNHLY, CDR2 FYNNEI, per germline. Trimming cost V 7 bases and J 3 bases, with 13 bases left between them. The CDR3 has 14 amino acids. CDR3 coding DNA: TGTGCCAGCATTCTGGACAGCCCCAATCAGCCCCAGCATTTT. Protein sequence: CASILDSPNQPQHF.

V and J are TRBV6-1 and TRBJ2-7, with 7 nucleotides matching TRBD1. V gave up 6 bases and J gave up 3 bases; unmatched junction bases: 11. The length of the CDR3 is 15 residues. CDR1 and CDR2 from the germline V gene are MNHNS and SASEGT. The CDR3 sequence is CASSRQQGTSYEQYF. The CDR3, as DNA: TGTGCCAGCAGCCGCCAACAGGGGACCAGCTACGAGCAGTACTTC.

The V gene is TRBV6-6, the J gene TRBJ2-7; D call uncertain. The CDR3 is 14 amino acids. Per the germline V gene, CDR1 is MNHNY and CDR2 is SVGAGI (reference sequence). Between the trimmed V and J ends, which lost 6 bases and 0 bases, there was a span of 12 bases. Written as DNA, the CDR3 is TGTGCCAGCAGCGCGTTTCATCGCTCCTACGAGCAGTACTTC. It codes for CASSAFHRSYEQYF.

This clone was found once. The genes are TRBV2 and TRBJ2-1; D possibly corresponds to TRBD2 (5 bases). V lost 4 bases to trimming and J lost 8 bases, with 12 bases between them. The V gene's germline CDR1 is SNHLY and CDR2 FYNNEI. This CDR3 contains 13 residues. CDR3 sequence reads: CASSGSRGDEQFF. CDR3 sequence (DNA): TGTGCCAGCAGTGGATCACGGGGAGATGAGCAGTTCTTC.

V gene TRBV6-4 combines with J gene TRBJ1-5, with a possible D match to TRBD1 (5 bases). Trimming removed 4 bases at V and 2 bases at J, with 9 bases between. This CDR3 is 14 amino acids long. Germline assignment: CDR1 MRHNA and CDR2 SNTAGT. The CDR3: CASSAQGGNQPQHF. The CDR3 DNA sequence: TGTGCCAGCAGTGCCCAGGGTGGCAATCAGCCCCAGCATTTT.

The V gene is TRBV6-1, the J gene TRBJ2-2, with TRBD1 as a possible D gene (6 bases). The CDR3 extends over 15 amino acids. CDR1 is MNHNS and CDR2 is SASEGT in the germline V gene. V lost 5 bases and J 3 bases, leaving 13 bases between the germline ends. The CDR3 spells CASSRGTEHTGELFF. The CDR3 nucleotides are TGTGCCAGCAGTAGGGGGACGGAGCACACCGGGGAGCTGTTTTTT.

The V gene is TRBV5-1, the J gene TRBJ2-1, with TRBD2 identical over 9 bases. The V gene end was trimmed by 1 base and the J gene end by 6 bases; junction bases not matched to a gene: 14. The CDR3 contains 18 residues. Looked up from germline, CDR1 is SGHRS and CDR2 is YFSETQ. The CDR3 DNA sequence: TGCGCCAGCAGCTTGAGCCCCCTGCGGGAGGGGTTAGGCAATGAGCAGTTCTTC. Its translation is CASSLSPLREGLGNEQFF.

The CDR3 reads CASSRTSSYGYTF. The CDR3, as DNA: TGTGCCAGCAGCCGGACAAGCAGCTATGGCTACACCTTC. The rearrangement uses TRBV14 and TRBJ1-2, with D perhaps matching TRBD1 (5 bases). The CDR3 has 13 amino acids. The germline V gene encodes CDR1 SGHDN and CDR2 FVKESK. With 4 bases removed from V and 4 bases from J, the gap between germline ends came to 10 bases. The whole variable domain, filled in from reference TRBV14 and TRBJ1-2, reads EAGVTQFPSHSVIEKGQTVTLRCDPISGHDNLYWYRRVMGKEIKFLLHFVKESKQDESGMPNNRFLAERTGGTYSTLKVQPAELEDSGVYFCASSRTSSYGYTFGSGTRLTVV.

The V gene is TRBV5-5, the J gene TRBJ2-5; 7 bases line up with TRBD1. The CDR3 covers 17 residues. CDR1 is SGHKS, CDR2 YYEKEE, per germline (reference sequence). With 0 bases clipped from V and 4 bases from J, the junction kept 12 bases outside the gene matches. CDR3: CASSLAQQKGAGETQYF. The CDR3 DNA sequence: TGTGCCAGCAGCTTGGCGCAACAAAAGGGGGCAGGAGAGACCCAGTACTTC.

This chain links TRBV4-1 with TRBJ2-2, with unresolved D. This CDR3 spans 14 amino acids. Germline V gene lookup returns CDR1 MGHRA and CDR2 YSYEKL. With 1 base removed from V and 6 bases from J, the gap between germline ends came to 9 bases. CDR3 DNA sequence: TGCGCCAGCAGCCAAGGGCATATGCCCGGGGAGCTGTTTTTT. It specifies CASSQGHMPGELFF.

Only a few counts were recorded for this clone. The J gene is TRBJ1-1, the V gene TRBV9; D ambiguous. Looked up from germline, CDR1 is SGDLS and CDR2 is YYNGEE. There are 13 residues in the CDR3. V shed 0 bases and J shed 3 bases, with 6 bases lying between them. The chain's CDR3 is CASSVERYTEAFF. The CDR3 nucleotides are TGTGCCAGCAGCGTAGAGAGGTACACTGAAGCTTTCTTT.

This chain joins TRBV5-1 and TRBJ2-5; D ambiguous. This CDR3 comprises 14 residues. Germline loops: CDR1 SGHRS, CDR2 YFSETQ. With 0 bases removed from V and 2 bases from J, the gap between germline ends came to 8 bases. CDR3 residues: CASSLGHGQETQYF. CDR3 in DNA: TGCGCCAGCAGCTTGGGACACGGTCAAGAGACCCAGTACTTC. Together with reference TRBV5-1 and TRBJ2-5, the CDR3 gives the full variable domain: KAGVTQTPRYLIKTRGQQVTLSCSPISGHRSVSWYQQTPGQGLQFLFEYFSETQRNKGNFPGRFSGRQFSNSRSEMNVSTLELGDSALYLCASSLGHGQETQYFGPGTRLLVL.

The CDR3 DNA is TGTGCCTGGGGACAGGGGTCGGGCTATGGCTACACCTTC. It translates to CAWGQGSGYGYTF. The chain recombines TRBV30 with TRBJ1-2; TRBD1 agrees at 9 bases. The V gene's germline CDR1 is GTSNPN and CDR2 SVGIG (reference sequence). CDR3 length: 13 residues. Trimming removed 5 bases from V and 4 bases from J; junction bases left unmatched: 5.

V and J are TRBV5-1 and TRBJ2-7, with TRBD1 matching over 7 bases. This CDR3 is 15 amino acids long. With 0 bases clipped from V and 2 bases from J, the junction kept 5 bases outside the gene matches. Looked up from germline, CDR1 is SGHRS and CDR2 is YFSETQ. The CDR3 region is CASSLGGTATYEQYF. The CDR3 DNA follows: TGCGCCAGCAGCTTGGGGGGGACAGCTACCTACGAGCAGTACTTC. The full variable domain, completed using reference TRBV5-1 and TRBJ2-7, is KAGVTQTPRYLIKTRGQQVTLSCSPISGHRSVSWYQQTPGQGLQFLFEYFSETQRNKGNFPGRFSGRQFSNSRSEMNVSTLELGDSALYLCASSLGGTATYEQYFGPGTRLTVT.

V gene TRBV6-1 combines with J gene TRBJ1-4; D gene uncertain. Germline V gene lookup returns CDR1 MNHNS and CDR2 SASEGT. The germline V and J ends were trimmed by 2 bases and 6 bases, with 16 bases remaining between them. CDR3 length equals 16 residues. This CDR3 is CASSELRRERDEKLFF. CDR3 coding DNA: TGTGCCAGCAGTGAACTTAGAAGGGAGAGGGATGAAAAACTGTTTTTT.